The clone carrying this TCR beta chain was seen repeatedly, ten times or more. The target antigen is unknown. The data belong to a study of metastatic and nonmetastatic thyroid tumors. Study-level background: It was across blood and tumor or nodule tissue from malignant and benign thyroid patients that repertoires were compared. Study findings and constraints: Compared with benign nodules, malignant thyroid tumors were reported to have significantly higher TCR beta diversity in both blood and tumor.

TCRdb re-called clones via MiXCR from the PCR reads. The sample carries roughly 20,000 clones, less than 35% recorded once. Thyroid surgery was performed in patients who had received no treatment beforehand. Trimming removed 8 bases from V and 4 bases from J; junction bases left unmatched: 9. Germline V lookup: CDR1 MNHNY, CDR2 SVGAGI (reference sequence). This CDR3 region has 15 residues. Sequencing used tumor tissue. This sequence joins TRBV6-6 and TRBJ2-2, with TRBD1 matching over 8 bases. This clonotype originated in a female donor with papillary thyroid cancer or a benign thyroid nodule (not recorded which). Some clones in this sample may be carry-over from other donors' samples. CDR3 sequence: CASYETGDSTGELFF. CDR3 bases: TGTGCCAGCTACGAGACAGGGGATAGCACCGGGGAGCTGTTTTTT.